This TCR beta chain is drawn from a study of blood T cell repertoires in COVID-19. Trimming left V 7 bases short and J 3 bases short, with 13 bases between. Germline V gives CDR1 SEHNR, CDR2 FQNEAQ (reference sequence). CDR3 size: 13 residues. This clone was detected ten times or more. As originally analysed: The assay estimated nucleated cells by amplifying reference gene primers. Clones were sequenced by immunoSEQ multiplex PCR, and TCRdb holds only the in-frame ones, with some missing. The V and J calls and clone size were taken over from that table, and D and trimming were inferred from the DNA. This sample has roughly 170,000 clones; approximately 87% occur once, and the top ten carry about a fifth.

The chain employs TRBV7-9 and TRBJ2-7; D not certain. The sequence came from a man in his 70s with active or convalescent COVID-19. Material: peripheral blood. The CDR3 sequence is CASMESLGYEQYF. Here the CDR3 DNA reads TGTGCCAGCATGGAGTCGCTTGGCTACGAGCAGTACTTC.